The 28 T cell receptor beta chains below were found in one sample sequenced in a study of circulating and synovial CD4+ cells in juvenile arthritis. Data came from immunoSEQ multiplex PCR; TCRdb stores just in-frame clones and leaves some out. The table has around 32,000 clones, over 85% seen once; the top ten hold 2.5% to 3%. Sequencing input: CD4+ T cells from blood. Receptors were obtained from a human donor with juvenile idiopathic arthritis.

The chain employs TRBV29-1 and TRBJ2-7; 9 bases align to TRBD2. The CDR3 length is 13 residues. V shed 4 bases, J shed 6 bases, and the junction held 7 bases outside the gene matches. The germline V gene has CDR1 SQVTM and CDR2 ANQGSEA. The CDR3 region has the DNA TGCAGCGTTGCTAGCGGGACCCTGCCCGAGCAGTACTTC. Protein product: CSVASGTLPEQYF.

The CDR3 DNA reads as TGTGCCAACCCCCCACGGGACCAGGGGACGGGGGCCAACGTCCTGACTTTC. Translation gives CANPPRDQGTGANVLTF. The chain combines TRBV2 with TRBJ2-6, with D possibly TRBD1 on 6 matching bases. Germline CDR1 SNHLY, CDR2 FYNNEI. CDR3 length: 17 amino acids. Trimming stripped 10 bases from V and 4 bases from J, with 23 bases between. Full variable domain (rest looked up from reference TRBV2 and TRBJ2-6): EPEVTQTPSHQVTQMGQEVILRCVPISNHLYFYWYRQILGQKVEFLVSFYNNEISEKSEIFDDQFSVERPDGSNFTLKIRSTKLEDSAMYFCANPPRDQGTGANVLTFGAGSRLTVL.

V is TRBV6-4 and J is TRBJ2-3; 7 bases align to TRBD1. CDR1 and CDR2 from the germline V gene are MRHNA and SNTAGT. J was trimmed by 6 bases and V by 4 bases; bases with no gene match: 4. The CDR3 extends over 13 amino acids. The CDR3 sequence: CASSVSRGDTQYF. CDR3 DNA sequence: TGTGCCAGCAGTGTTTCCAGGGGGGATACGCAGTATTTT.

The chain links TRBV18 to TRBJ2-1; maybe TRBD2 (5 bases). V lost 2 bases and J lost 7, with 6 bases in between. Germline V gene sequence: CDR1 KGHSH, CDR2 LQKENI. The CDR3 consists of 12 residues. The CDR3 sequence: CASSPSGNEQFF. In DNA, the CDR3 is TGTGCCAGCTCACCATCGGGGAATGAGCAGTTCTTC.

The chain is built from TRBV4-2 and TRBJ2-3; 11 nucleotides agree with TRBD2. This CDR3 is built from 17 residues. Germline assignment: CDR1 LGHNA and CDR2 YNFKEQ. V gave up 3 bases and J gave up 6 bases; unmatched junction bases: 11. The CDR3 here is CASSQDVAGGPRDTQYF. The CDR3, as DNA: TGTGCCAGCAGCCAGGATGTAGCGGGAGGGCCAAGGGATACGCAGTATTTT.

The chain's CDR3 is CASSQSGINIQYF. The CDR3 coding sequence is TGCGCCAGCAGTCAGTCAGGGATCAACATTCAGTACTTC. The rearrangement joins TRBV23-1 to TRBJ2-4; a weak D match, TRBD1 (5 bases). TRBV23-1 is an ORF, with its function uncertain. Trimming took 3 bases from V and 7 from J, leaving 10 bases between them. The CDR3 extends over 13 amino acids.

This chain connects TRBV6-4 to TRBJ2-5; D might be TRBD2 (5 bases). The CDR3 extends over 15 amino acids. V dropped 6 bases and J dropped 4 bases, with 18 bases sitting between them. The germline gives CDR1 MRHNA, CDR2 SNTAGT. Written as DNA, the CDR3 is TGTGCCAGCAGCCCCGAGAGCAGAGAGGGAGAGACCCAGTACTTC. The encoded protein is CASSPESREGETQYF.

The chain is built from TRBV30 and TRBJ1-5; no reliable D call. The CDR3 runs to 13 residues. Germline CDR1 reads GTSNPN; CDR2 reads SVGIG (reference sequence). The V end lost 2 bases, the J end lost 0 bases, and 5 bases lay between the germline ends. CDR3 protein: CAWSSYSNQPQHF. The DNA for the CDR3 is TGTGCCTGGAGTTCTTATAGCAATCAGCCCCAGCATTTT.

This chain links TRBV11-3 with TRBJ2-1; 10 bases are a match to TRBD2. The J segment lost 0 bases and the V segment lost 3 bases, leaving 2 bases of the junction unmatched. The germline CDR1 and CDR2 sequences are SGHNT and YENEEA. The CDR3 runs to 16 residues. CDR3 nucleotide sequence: TGTGCCAGCAGCTTTTCTAGCGGGAGCTCCTACAATGAGCAGTTCTTC. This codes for CASSFSSGSSYNEQFF.

The chain's CDR3 is CSAVEPGLAKNEQFF. The CDR3 bases are TGCAGCGCCGTAGAACCGGGACTAGCGAAAAATGAGCAGTTCTTC. The rearrangement uses TRBV29-1 and TRBJ2-1, with 10 bases matching TRBD2. CDR1 SQVTM and CDR2 ANQGSEA come from the germline V gene. The V segment lost 7 bases and the J segment 7 bases; nucleotides outside the gene matches: 13. The CDR3 covers 15 residues.

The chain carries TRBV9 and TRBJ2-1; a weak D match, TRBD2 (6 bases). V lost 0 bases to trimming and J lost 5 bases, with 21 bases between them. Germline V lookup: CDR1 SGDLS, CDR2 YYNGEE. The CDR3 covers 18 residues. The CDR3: CASSVAVLAPQNNNEQFF. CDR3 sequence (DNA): TGTGCCAGCAGCGTAGCTGTACTAGCCCCCCAAAATAACAATGAGCAGTTCTTC. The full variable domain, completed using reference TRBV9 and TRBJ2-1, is DSGVTQTPKHLITATGQRVTLRCSPRSGDLSVYWYQQSLDQGLQFLIQYYNGEERAKGNILERFSAQQFPDLHSELNLSSLELGDSALYFCASSVAVLAPQNNNEQFFGPGTRLTVL.

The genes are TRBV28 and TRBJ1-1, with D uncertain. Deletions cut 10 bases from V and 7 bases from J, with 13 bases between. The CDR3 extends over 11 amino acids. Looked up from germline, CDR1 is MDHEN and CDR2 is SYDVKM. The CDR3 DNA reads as TGTGCCACCTCTATCAACCGTGAAGCTTTCTTT. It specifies CATSINREAFF.

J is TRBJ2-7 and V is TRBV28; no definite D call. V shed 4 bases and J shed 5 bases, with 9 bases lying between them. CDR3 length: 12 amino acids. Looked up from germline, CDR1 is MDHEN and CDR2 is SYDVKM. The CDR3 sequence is CASSSSRDEQYF. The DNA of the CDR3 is TGTGCCAGCAGTTCCTCCCGTGACGAGCAGTACTTC.

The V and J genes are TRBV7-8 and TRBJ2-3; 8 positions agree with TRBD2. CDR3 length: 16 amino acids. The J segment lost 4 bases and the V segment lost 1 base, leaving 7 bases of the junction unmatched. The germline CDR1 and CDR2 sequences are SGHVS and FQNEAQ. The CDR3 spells CASSLGLAGLSDTQYF. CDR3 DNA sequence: TGTGCCAGCAGCTTAGGGTTAGCGGGACTCTCAGATACGCAGTATTTT.

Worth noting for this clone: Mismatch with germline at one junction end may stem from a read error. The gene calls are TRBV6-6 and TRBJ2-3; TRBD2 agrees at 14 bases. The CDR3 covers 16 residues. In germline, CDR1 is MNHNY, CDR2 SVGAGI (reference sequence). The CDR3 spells CAGSARLAGGQDTQYF. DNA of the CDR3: TGTGCCGGCAGTGCCAGACTAGCGGGAGGGCAAGATACGCAGTATTTT.

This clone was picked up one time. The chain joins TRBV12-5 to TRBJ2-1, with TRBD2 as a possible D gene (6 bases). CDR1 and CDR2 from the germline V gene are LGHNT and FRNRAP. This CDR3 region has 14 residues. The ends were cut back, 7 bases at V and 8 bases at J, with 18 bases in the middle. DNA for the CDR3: TGTGCTAGTGCCTTGACTAGAGGGAGCGATGAGCAGTTCTTC. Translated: CASALTRGSDEQFF. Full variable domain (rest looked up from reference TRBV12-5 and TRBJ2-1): DARVTQTPRHKVTEMGQEVTMRCQPILGHNTVFWYRQTMMQGLELLAYFRNRAPLDDSGMPKDRFSAEMPDATLATLKIQPSEPRDSAVYFCASALTRGSDEQFFGPGTRLTVL.

The CDR3 protein is CASSGLGLAGELAYNEQFF. CDR3 nucleotides: TGTGCCAGCAGTGGCCTGGGACTAGCGGGAGAGCTGGCCTACAATGAGCAGTTCTTC. The chain employs TRBV6-1 and TRBJ2-1; TRBD2 matches at 14 bases. The CDR3 extends over 19 amino acids. V lost 4 bases to trimming and J lost 2 bases; unmatched junction nucleotides: 10. Germline CDR1 reads MNHNS; CDR2 reads SASEGT.

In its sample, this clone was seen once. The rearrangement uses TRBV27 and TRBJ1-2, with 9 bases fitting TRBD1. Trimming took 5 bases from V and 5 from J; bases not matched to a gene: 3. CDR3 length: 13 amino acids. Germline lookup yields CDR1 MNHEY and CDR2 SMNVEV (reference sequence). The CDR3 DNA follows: TGTGCCAGCAGTGCGACAGGGGGGTATGGCTACACCTTC. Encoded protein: CASSATGGYGYTF.

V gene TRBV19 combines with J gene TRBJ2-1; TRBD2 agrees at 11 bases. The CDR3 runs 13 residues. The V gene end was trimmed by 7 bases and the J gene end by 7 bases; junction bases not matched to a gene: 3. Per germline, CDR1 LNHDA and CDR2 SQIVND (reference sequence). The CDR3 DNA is TGTGCCAGTAAAACTAGCGGGAGTAATGAGCAGTTCTTC. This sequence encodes CASKTSGSNEQFF.

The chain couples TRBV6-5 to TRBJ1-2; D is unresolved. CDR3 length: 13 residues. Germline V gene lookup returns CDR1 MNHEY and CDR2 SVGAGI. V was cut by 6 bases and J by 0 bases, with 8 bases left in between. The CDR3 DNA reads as TGTGCCAGCAGACACCCGCCTAACTATGGCTACACCTTC. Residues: CASRHPPNYGYTF.

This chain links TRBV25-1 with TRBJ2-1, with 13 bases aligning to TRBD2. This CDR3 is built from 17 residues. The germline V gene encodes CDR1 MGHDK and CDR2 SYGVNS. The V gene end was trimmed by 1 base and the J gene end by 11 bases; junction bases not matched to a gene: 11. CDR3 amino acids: CASSESPTSGRYFKQFF. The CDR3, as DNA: TGTGCCAGCAGTGAATCCCCGACTAGCGGGAGGTACTTTAAGCAGTTCTTC.

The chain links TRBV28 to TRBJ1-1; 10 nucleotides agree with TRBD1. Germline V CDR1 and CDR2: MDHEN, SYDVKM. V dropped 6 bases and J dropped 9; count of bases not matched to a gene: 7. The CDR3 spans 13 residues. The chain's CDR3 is CASRLRDRGKAFF. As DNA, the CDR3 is TGTGCCAGCAGGCTTCGGGACAGGGGAAAAGCTTTCTTT.

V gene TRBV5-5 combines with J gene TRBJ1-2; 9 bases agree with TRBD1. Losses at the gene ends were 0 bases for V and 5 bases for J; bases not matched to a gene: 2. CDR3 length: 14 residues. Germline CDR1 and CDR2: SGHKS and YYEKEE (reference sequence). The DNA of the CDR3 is TGTGCCAGCAGCTTGGAGGACAGGGGATATGGCTACACCTTC. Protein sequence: CASSLEDRGYGYTF.

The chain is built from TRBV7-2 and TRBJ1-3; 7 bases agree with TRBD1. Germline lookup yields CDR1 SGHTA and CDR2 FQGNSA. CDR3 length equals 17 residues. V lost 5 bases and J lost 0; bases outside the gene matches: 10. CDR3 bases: TGTGCCAGCAGCCGCCCTTGGGACAGCCTCTCTGGAAACACCATATATTTT. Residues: CASSRPWDSLSGNTIYF.

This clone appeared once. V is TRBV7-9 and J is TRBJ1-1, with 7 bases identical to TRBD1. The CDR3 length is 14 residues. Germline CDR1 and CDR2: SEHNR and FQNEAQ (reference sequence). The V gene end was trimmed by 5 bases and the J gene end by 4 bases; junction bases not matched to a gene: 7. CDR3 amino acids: CASSPRRGSTEAFF. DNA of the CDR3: TGTGCCAGCAGCCCCCGCAGGGGGTCCACTGAAGCTTTCTTT. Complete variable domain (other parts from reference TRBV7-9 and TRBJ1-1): DTGVSQNPRHKITKRGQNVTFRCDPISEHNRLYWYRQTLGQGPEFLTYFQNEAQLEKSRLLSDRFSAERPKGSFSTLEIQRTEQGDSAMYLCASSPRRGSTEAFFGQGTRLTVV.

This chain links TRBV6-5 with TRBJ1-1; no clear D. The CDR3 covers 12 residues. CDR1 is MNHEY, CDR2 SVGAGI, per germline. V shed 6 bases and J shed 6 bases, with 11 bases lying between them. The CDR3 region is CASSRRGAEAFF. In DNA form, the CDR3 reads TGTGCCAGCAGCCGAAGAGGCGCTGAAGCTTTCTTT.

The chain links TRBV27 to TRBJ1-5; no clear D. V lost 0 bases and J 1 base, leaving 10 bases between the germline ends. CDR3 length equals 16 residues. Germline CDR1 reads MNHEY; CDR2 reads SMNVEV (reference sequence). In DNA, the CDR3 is TGTGCCAGCAGTTTATCGAGGAAGGAAAGCAATCAGCCCCAGCATTTT. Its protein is CASSLSRKESNQPQHF.

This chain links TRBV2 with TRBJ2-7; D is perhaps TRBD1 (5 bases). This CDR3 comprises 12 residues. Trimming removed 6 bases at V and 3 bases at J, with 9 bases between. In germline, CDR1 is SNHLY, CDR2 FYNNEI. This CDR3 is CASRKDSYEQYF. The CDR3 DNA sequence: TGTGCCAGCAGGAAAGACAGCTACGAGCAGTACTTC.